Below, one TCR beta chain is given with its context. The antigen this receptor binds is unknown. Qualities for individual bases were not recorded, and no much larger clone is one base off. This sample was included in a study of Ad26.COV2.S vaccination and SARS-CoV-2 variants (dated by TCRdb to 2020 to 2023). The study in broad terms: Donors in the vaccine arm were drawn from COV1001, a multicentre, randomized, double-blind, placebo-controlled phase I-IIa trial testing Ad26.COV2.S in healthy adults. Investigators did not know the trial group allocation while performing experiments and assessing outcomes. Ad26.COV2.S was administered intramuscularly at 5 x 10^10 or 1 x 10^11 viral particles, either as a single shot or as two shots given 56 days apart. A total of around 32 samples were included in the TCR-sequenced set, comprising around 19 Ad26.COV2.S vaccine recipients, 5 placebo recipients and 8 SARS-CoV-2 convalescent individuals. Trial participants were randomized into five groups of five, in which low-dose or high-dose Ad26.COV2.S was given once or twice, or placebo was given on both occasions. TCRbeta repertoire sequencing served as the tool for gauging how specific and how broad the SARS-CoV-2-reactive T cell receptors were following Ad26.COV2.S vaccination. The research as a whole found: Ad26.COV2.S recipients had higher spike-specific TCR breadth than placebo recipients (P = 0.0014). The authors noted that the TCR breadth and depth analyses may have underestimated total T cell responses. After vaccination, spike-specific CD8+ and CD4+ T cell responses were reported to show substantial breadth. Vaccine and placebo recipients had similar non-spike TCR breadth, a finding consistent with the vaccine containing only spike. The study was not powered for comparison of responses between vaccine doses or regimens.

The meaning of the sample's treatment or condition label: approximately 18 received Ad26.COV2.S at low or high dose, single or two shots; roughly 5 received placebo; per-sample allocation not given. Repertoires of vaccine and placebo recipients were sequenced from samples taken on day 63 after the first injection. Cohort 1b enrolled 25 adults aged 18-55 years at a single site in Boston, USA, between 29 July and 7 August 2020. Ad26.COV2.S was a replication-incompetent adenovirus type 26 vector expressing a prefusion-stabilized SARS-CoV-2 spike protein from the original Wuhan strain. The immunoSEQ Assay was the method used to sequence TCRbeta CDR3 regions. After extraction, genomic DNA underwent amplification by bias-controlled multiplex PCR, followed by high-throughput sequencing. The paper's processing steps were these. To quantify the absolute abundance of each unique TCRbeta CDR3 region, sequences were collapsed and filtered. T cell fraction was estimated by normalizing TCRbeta template counts to usable DNA, with usable DNA measured through amplification of reference genes found in all nucleated cells. Repertoire TCRs were annotated as SARS-CoV-2-specific when V gene, CDR3 amino acid sequence and J gene were exactly matched to a known reactive TCR set. MIRA supplied the reference SARS-CoV-2 TCR set, which was filtered for enrichment in COVID-19-positive ImmuneCODE repertoires so that public or cross-reactive TCRs were removed. Using the MIRA antigens, annotated TCRs were further analysed by specific ORF or by position within an ORF. Breadth was defined as the number of annotated unique rearrangements divided by the total number of unique productive rearrangements, and depth was defined as the summed frequency of the annotated unique rearrangements. TCR breadth was compared between groups using two-sided Wilcoxon rank-sum tests. This immuneACCESS table, as held by TCRdb, lists in-frame sequences with V and J called but not all clones. Of the missing ones, under half trace to an unresolved V gene in checked studies; the others have no known cause. The DNA gave D and trimming, while V, J and clone size come from that table. In all, the sample holds roughly 320,000 clones, and 70% to 90% of those were seen once. In total, the top ten clones hold approximately 2.1% of the sample.

Measured from the cysteine to the phenylalanine, the CDR3 is 12 residues long. Just the 36-base CDR3 DNA is kept, in frame starting at base 1. The junction carries 8 bases between V and J, which are trimmed by 7 bases and 5 bases respectively. The germline V gene provides CDR1 MNHEY and CDR2 SVGAGI. The chain is assembled from TRBV6-5 and TRBJ2-2; the D gene is not confidently resolved. This clonotype was obtained from a person between 18 and 65 years old who received the Ad26.COV2.S COVID-19 vaccine or a placebo. The specimen was peripheral blood, collected in a trial of Ad26.COV2.S vaccine versus placebo. Here the CDR3 is given as CASKGTTGELFF. The DNA is TGTGCCAGCAAGGGCACGACCGGGGAGCTGTTTTTT.